This is a list of T cell receptor beta chains from one sample in a study of T cells after yellow fever vaccination. Each CDR3 protein is one row after TCRdb ran MiXCR on the 5' RACE reads. The sample carries approximately 300,000 distinct CDR3 sequences, 6.8% recorded once. The specimen comprised PBMCs, sampled about 41 days after the first yellow fever vaccination. These receptors originate from a man aged 18 to 30 who received the YFV17D yellow fever vaccine. CDR3s include the opening cysteine and the closing phenylalanine or tryptophan. Each record gives: J gene, clone size, V gene, D gene, CDR3 protein, CDR3 DNA. The D gene is left open where the match is weak. The size field is filled for only some rows; it gives once, few, many or a size class.

>TRBJ1-2|few|TRBV5-1|NA
CASSGGTLSGYTF
TGCGCCAGCAGCGGCGGGACATTAAGTGGCTACACCTTC
>TRBJ1-1|many|TRBV12-3/TRBV12-4|TRBD1
CASSEGQARTEAFF
TGTGCCAGCAGTGAGGGACAGGCCAGGACTGAAGCTTTCTTT
>TRBJ1-1|few|TRBV5-1|NA
CASSSGLRSQGTEAFF
TGCGCCAGCAGCTCTGGGTTGAGGTCTCAGGGAACTGAAGCTTTCTTT
>TRBJ2-5|NA|TRBV12-3/TRBV12-4|NA
CASHPATTQYF
TGTGCCAGCCACCCGGCGACGACCCAGTACTTC
>TRBJ2-5|few|TRBV2|NA
CASSETGTQYF
TGTGCCAGCAGTGAAACTGGGACCCAGTACTTC
>TRBJ1-5|NA|TRBV28|TRBD1
CATQGGQPQHF
TGTGCCACCCAGGGGGGGCAGCCCCAGCATTTT
>TRBJ1-1|few|TRBV9|TRBD1
CASSARDGQVNTEAFF
TGTGCCAGCAGCGCCCGAGACGGACAGGTGAACACTGAAGCTTTCTTT
>TRBJ2-2|NA|TRBV12-3/TRBV12-4|NA
CASSRLAGTGELFF
TGTGCCAGCAGCCGGTTGGCGGGCACCGGGGAGCTGTTTTTT
>TRBJ2-1|NA|TRBV11-2|TRBD1
CASSIQVDRGLGQLF
TGTGCCAGCAGCATCCAAGTGGACAGGGGGCTAGGGCAGCTCTTC
>TRBJ1-2|NA|TRBV12-3/TRBV12-4|NA
CASSLIIRRGAEGYTF
TGTGCCAGCAGTTTAATTATTCGCCGGGGGGCGGAGGGCTACACCTTC
>TRBJ2-1|many|TRBV7-9|TRBD1
CASSYSGTDDEQFF
TGTGCCAGCAGCTACTCAGGGACAGATGACGAGCAGTTCTTC
>TRBJ1-1|NA|TRBV12-3/TRBV12-4|NA
CASSLYLDRNTEAFF
TGTGCCAGCAGTTTATACCTGGACAGGAACACTGAAGCTTTCTTT
>TRBJ2-4|many|TRBV20-1|NA
CSARDGRIAKNIQYF
TGCAGTGCTAGAGATGGACGAATAGCCAAAAACATTCAGTACTTC
>TRBJ2-5|many|TRBV7-3|TRBD2
CASSLSPLGGETQYF
TGTGCCAGCAGCTTAAGCCCCCTGGGGGGGGAGACCCAGTACTTC
>TRBJ1-2|NA|TRBV20-1|NA
CSAPRGSTGYTF
TGCAGTGCTCCCAGGGGTTCTACGGGCTACACCTTC
>TRBJ1-4|few|TRBV7-9|NA
CASSLGRTANEKLFF
TGTGCCAGCAGCTTAGGCCGGACAGCTAACGAAAAACTGTTTTTT
>TRBJ1-1|few|TRBV10-3|NA
CAISESRRHLNTEAFF
TGTGCCATCAGTGAGTCTAGAAGACACTTGAACACTGAAGCTTTCTTT
>TRBJ2-5|few|TRBV18|NA
CASSPPNSQETQYF
TGTGCCAGCTCACCACCGAACAGCCAAGAGACCCAGTACTTC
>TRBJ2-3|few|TRBV5-1|TRBD2
CASSGVTGGSTDTQYF
TGCGCCAGCAGCGGAGTGACGGGGGGTTCCACAGATACGCAGTATTTT
>TRBJ1-2|few|TRBV4-3|NA
CASSPARGEDGYTF
TGCGCCAGCAGTCCAGCTCGGGGGGAAGATGGCTACACCTTC
>TRBJ2-3|NA|TRBV20-1|TRBD2
CSARDSLVSGVWIDTQYF
TGCAGTGCTAGAGATTCCTTGGTTAGCGGGGTTTGGATAGATACGCAGTATTTT
>TRBJ2-3|few|TRBV24-1|TRBD2
CATGERGGSDTQYF
TGTGCCACCGGGGAGCGGGGGGGATCAGATACGCAGTATTTT
>TRBJ1-6|NA|TRBV28|NA
CASSLPGSYNSPLHF
TGTGCCAGCAGTTTACCGGGATCCTATAATTCACCCCTCCACTTT
>TRBJ1-4|few|TRBV30|NA
CACYDGGRNEKLFF
TGTGCCTGTTACGACGGGGGGAGAAATGAAAAACTGTTTTTT
>TRBJ1-2|many|TRBV11-2|NA
CASSSGYGYTF
TGTGCCAGCAGCTCAGGGTATGGCTACACCTTC